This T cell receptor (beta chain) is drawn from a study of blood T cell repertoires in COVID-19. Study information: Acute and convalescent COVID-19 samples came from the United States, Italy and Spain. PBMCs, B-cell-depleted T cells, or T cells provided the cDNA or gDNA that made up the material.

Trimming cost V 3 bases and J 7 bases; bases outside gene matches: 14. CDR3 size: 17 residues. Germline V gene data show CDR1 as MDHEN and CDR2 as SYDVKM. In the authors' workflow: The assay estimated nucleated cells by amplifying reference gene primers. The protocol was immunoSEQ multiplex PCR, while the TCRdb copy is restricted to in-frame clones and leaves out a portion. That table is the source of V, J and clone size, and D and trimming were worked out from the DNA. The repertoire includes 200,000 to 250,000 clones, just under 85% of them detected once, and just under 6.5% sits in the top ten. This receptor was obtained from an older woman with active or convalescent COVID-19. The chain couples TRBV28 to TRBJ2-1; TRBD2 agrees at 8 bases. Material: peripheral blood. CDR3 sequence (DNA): TGTGCCAGCAGTTTGGTTGGTAGCGGGGTCAGGGCAAATGAGCAGTTCTTC. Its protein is CASSLVGSGVRANEQFF.